A single sample gave rise to the 24 T cell receptor beta chains below, sequenced in a study of technical replicates of blood from a handful of donors. The protocol was immunoSEQ multiplex PCR, while the TCRdb copy is restricted to in-frame clones and leaves out a portion. The sample lists 60,000 to 80,000 clones; about 88% were seen once. Material: PBMCs. The receptors come from a human donor in good health. Some clones in this sample may be carry-over from other donors' samples.

The chain is built from TRBV2 and TRBJ2-3; 8 nucleotides agree with TRBD2. The CDR3 has 14 residues. Germline CDR1 SNHLY, CDR2 FYNNEI. Unmatched junction bases numbered 3, after V lost 5 bases and J lost 2 bases. CDR3 sequence: CASSLAGYTDTQYF. CDR3 bases: TGTGCCAGCAGTTTAGCGGGATACACAGATACGCAGTATTTT.

The V call is TRBV6-6, the J call TRBJ2-2; D is ambiguous. CDR3 size: 14 residues. Trimming took off 2 bases at V and 4 bases at J, with 8 bases between the two ends. Germline CDR1 MNHNY, CDR2 SVGAGI (reference sequence). CDR3 DNA: TGTGCCAGCAGTTACGAGAGGCTCACCGGGGAGCTGTTTTTT. This sequence encodes CASSYERLTGELFF.

The chain links TRBV5-7 to TRBJ2-2; TRBD2 might be the D (5 bases). TRBV5-7 is noted as an ORF with a role that remains uncertain. V lost 9 bases and J lost 4, with 10 bases in between. There are 12 residues in the CDR3. CDR3 residues: CATRAGTGELFF. The DNA of the CDR3 is TGTGCCACCCGGGCGGGCACCGGGGAGCTGTTTTTT.

The chain uses TRBV7-2 and TRBJ1-5; 8 positions agree with TRBD1. Germline assignment: CDR1 SGHTA and CDR2 FQGNSA. J lost 4 bases, V lost 1 base, and 3 bases had no gene match. The CDR3 runs to 15 residues. The DNA of the CDR3 is TGTGCCAGCAGCTTAGGCAGGGGGCAGAATCAGCCCCAGCATTTT. Protein: CASSLGRGQNQPQHF.

V gene TRBV7-2 combines with J gene TRBJ1-6, with a tentative D call TRBD1 (6 bases). Deletions cut 1 base from V and 5 bases from J, with 12 bases between. The CDR3 covers 16 residues. CDR1 SGHTA and CDR2 FQGNSA come from the germline V gene. DNA for the CDR3: TGTGCCAGCAGCTTAGTTGGACAGATCGATAATTCACCCCTCCACTTT. This sequence encodes CASSLVGQIDNSPLHF. Variable domain in full (rest from reference TRBV7-2 and TRBJ1-6): GAGVSQSPSNKVTEKGKDVELRCDPISGHTALYWYRQSLGQGLEFLIYFQGNSAPDKSGLPSDRFSAERTGGSVSTLTIQRTQQEDSAVYLCASSLVGQIDNSPLHFGNGTRLTVT.

V usage is TRBV10-2 and J usage is TRBJ1-3; D gene uncertain. CDR3 length: 13 amino acids. Trimming removed 2 bases at V and 4 bases at J, with 6 bases between. Per germline, CDR1 WSHSY and CDR2 SAAADI. CDR3: CASSEVQGNTIYF. In DNA, the CDR3 is TGCGCCAGCAGTGAGGTACAGGGAAACACCATATATTTT.

The gene calls are TRBV9 and TRBJ2-3; the D is unclear. The CDR3 runs 13 residues. Trimming took off 4 bases at V and 4 bases at J, with 10 bases between the two ends. Germline V lookup: CDR1 SGDLS, CDR2 YYNGEE. The chain's CDR3 is CASSLPPADTQYF. The CDR3 nucleotides are TGTGCCAGCAGCCTACCTCCGGCAGATACGCAGTATTTT.

This chain links TRBV9 with TRBJ1-3; D is unresolved. V was trimmed by 0 bases and J by 2 bases, leaving 9 bases between them. From germline, CDR1 is SGDLS and CDR2 YYNGEE. The CDR3 extends over 15 amino acids. CDR3 nucleotides: TGTGCCAGCAGCGTAGTATCCGGGACTGGAAACACCATATATTTT. Protein product: CASSVVSGTGNTIYF.

J is TRBJ2-7 and V is TRBV27; TRBD2 might be the D (5 bases). CDR1 is MNHEY, CDR2 SMNVEV, per germline (reference sequence). CDR3 length equals 15 residues. V lost 6 bases to trimming and J lost 0 bases, with 15 bases between them. CDR3 amino acids: CASSPRVGSSYEQYF. DNA of the CDR3: TGTGCCAGCAGCCCCCGGGTGGGGAGCTCCTACGAGCAGTACTTC.

This chain uses TRBV4-1 with TRBJ2-5; 11 bases line up with TRBD2. This CDR3 region has 18 residues. Trimming took 2 bases from V and 3 from J; bases not matched to a gene: 11. Germline values: CDR1 MGHRA, CDR2 YSYEKL. In nucleotides, the CDR3 is TGCGCCAGCAGCCAATTCCAACTAGCGGGGGTTAGCAAAGAGACCCAGTACTTC. Translated: CASSQFQLAGVSKETQYF.

The chain employs TRBV11-3 and TRBJ1-5; D is possibly TRBD1 (5 bases). The CDR3 runs 16 residues. Germline V gives CDR1 SGHNT, CDR2 YENEEA. V was clipped by 0 bases and J by 7 bases, with 16 bases between them. The CDR3 here is CASSLDRGVVRQPQHF. CDR3 bases: TGTGCCAGCAGCTTAGACCGGGGGGTGGTCCGGCAGCCCCAGCATTTT.

This rearrangement joins TRBV7-3 to TRBJ1-2; possible D gene TRBD1, 6 bases. The V end lost 5 bases, the J end lost 3 bases, and 16 bases lay between the germline ends. Germline V gene data show CDR1 as SGHTA and CDR2 as FQGTGA. The CDR3 has 15 residues. The CDR3 DNA reads TGTGCCAGCAGCCCTGGGAGGGGGTCGGACTATGGCTACACCTTC. Its protein product is CASSPGRGSDYGYTF.

V and J are TRBV19 and TRBJ2-1; 8 nucleotides agree with TRBD2. The CDR3 loop spans 16 amino acids. CDR1 is LNHDA, CDR2 SQIVND, per germline (reference sequence). The junction had 5 bases not matched to a gene; V was cut back by 4 bases and J by 0 bases. CDR3: CASSSGGHSSYNEQFF. The DNA of the CDR3 is TGTGCCAGTAGTAGCGGGGGGCATAGCTCCTACAATGAGCAGTTCTTC.

The V gene is TRBV4-1, the J gene TRBJ2-2; 8 nucleotides align to TRBD2. Germline lookup yields CDR1 MGHRA and CDR2 YSYEKL. V gave up 4 bases and J gave up 8 bases; unmatched junction bases: 15. The CDR3 totals 17 residues. CDR3 protein: CASSPRGGRGDYGELFF. The CDR3, as DNA: TGCGCCAGCAGCCCCCGGGGGGGGCGGGGGGACTATGGGGAGCTGTTTTTT.

This chain links TRBV23-1 with TRBJ2-2; 10 bases map to TRBD2. TRBV23-1 is an ORF; its function is uncertain. V shed 3 bases and J 12 bases; nucleotides not matched to a gene: 10. This CDR3 comprises 15 residues. CDR3 loop: CASSHQGASGGQLFF. The CDR3 DNA reads as TGCGCCAGCAGTCACCAGGGGGCTAGCGGGGGCCAGCTGTTTTTT.

The chain has TRBV5-4 and TRBJ1-1; a weak D match, TRBD1 (6 bases). Germline-derived CDR1 and CDR2 are SGHNT and YYREEE (reference sequence). The germline V and J ends were trimmed by 4 bases and 6 bases, with 16 bases remaining between them. The length of the CDR3 is 14 residues. CDR3 nucleotides: TGTGCCAGCAGCCAACAGGGCCGACTTGCTGAAGCTTTCTTT. Translated, it gives CASSQQGRLAEAFF.

The chain has TRBV5-5 and TRBJ2-2, with D tentatively TRBD2 (6 bases). The germline V gene has CDR1 SGHKS and CDR2 YYEKEE (reference sequence). The CDR3 covers 15 residues. The V gene lost 0 bases and the J gene lost 4 bases, with 10 bases spanning the gap. DNA of the CDR3: TGTGCCAGCAGCTTGGCGGGAGTAGGCACCGGGGAGCTGTTTTTT. Amino acids: CASSLAGVGTGELFF.

CDR3 sequence (DNA): TGTGCCAGCAGTCTCGGACAGTCCTCTGGGGCCAACGTCCTGACTTTC. Encoded protein: CASSLGQSSGANVLTF. J is TRBJ2-6 and V is TRBV6-4, with D possibly matching TRBD1 (6 bases). V was trimmed by 5 bases and J by 0 bases, leaving 11 bases between them. The CDR3 loop spans 16 amino acids. CDR1 is MRHNA, CDR2 SNTAGT, per germline.

This sequence joins TRBV11-2 and TRBJ1-2; D is possibly TRBD1 (5 bases). The V and J ends lost 2 bases and 4 bases respectively, with 8 bases between them. Germline V gene lookup returns CDR1 SGHAT and CDR2 FQNNGV. The CDR3 extends over 13 amino acids. The CDR3 loop is CASSLNTGYGYTF. CDR3 nucleotides: TGTGCCAGCAGCTTAAACACAGGCTATGGCTACACCTTC. Supplemented by reference TRBV11-2 and TRBJ1-2, the full variable domain reads EAGVAQSPRYKIIEKRQSVAFWCNPISGHATLYWYQQILGQGPKLLIQFQNNGVVDDSQLPKDRFSAERLKGVDSTLKIQPAKLEDSAVYLCASSLNTGYGYTFGSGTRLTVV.

The V call is TRBV7-9, the J call TRBJ1-2, with D possibly TRBD1 on 5 matching bases. This CDR3 spans 13 amino acids. V was pared by 0 bases and J by 8 bases, with 10 bases between. Germline CDR1 reads SEHNR; CDR2 reads FQNEAQ (reference sequence). The CDR3 protein is CASSLAGLLGYTF. The CDR3 DNA reads TGTGCCAGCAGCTTAGCGGGACTGCTGGGCTACACCTTC.

The V gene is TRBV12-5, the J gene TRBJ2-5; perhaps TRBD2 as D (5 bases). The CDR3 runs 11 residues. V dropped 8 bases and J dropped 3 bases, with 7 bases sitting between them. Per the germline V gene, CDR1 is LGHNT and CDR2 is FRNRAP. The CDR3 loop is CASLGEETQYF. The CDR3 region has the DNA TGTGCTAGTCTGGGAGAAGAGACCCAGTACTTC.

The chain employs TRBV5-1 and TRBJ1-1, with D perhaps matching TRBD1 (5 bases). Germline loops: CDR1 SGHRS, CDR2 YFSETQ. V was pared by 0 bases and J by 1 base, with 10 bases between. The CDR3 runs 15 residues. CDR3 DNA: TGCGCCAGCAGCTTGGCGGGGGGTACGAACACTGAAGCTTTCTTT. Translating it yields CASSLAGGTNTEAFF.

The gene calls are TRBV19 and TRBJ1-1; 8 bases fit TRBD1. Germline trimming cut 5 bases from V and 4 bases from J; bases unmatched to any gene: 3. The CDR3 extends over 13 amino acids. CDR1 LNHDA and CDR2 SQIVND come from the germline V gene (reference sequence). The CDR3 loop reads CASSPQGATEAFF. For the CDR3, the DNA is TGTGCCAGTAGTCCCCAGGGGGCCACTGAAGCTTTCTTT. Based on the CDR3 plus reference TRBV19 and TRBJ1-1, the full variable domain is DGGITQSPKYLFRKEGQNVTLSCEQNLNHDAMYWYRQDPGQGLRLIYYSQIVNDFQKGDIAEGYSVSREKKESFPLTVTSAQKNPTAFYLCASSPQGATEAFFGQGTRLTVV.

The chain has TRBV7-2 and TRBJ2-5, with TRBD2 identical over 8 bases. Germline CDR1 is SGHTA and CDR2 is FQGNSA. The CDR3 has 15 amino acids. Unmatched junction bases numbered 10, after V lost 5 bases and J lost 5 bases. The CDR3 sequence: CASSKRTGGRETQYF. In DNA form, the CDR3 reads TGTGCCAGCAGCAAGCGGACGGGGGGGCGGGAGACCCAGTACTTC. The full variable domain, completed using reference TRBV7-2 and TRBJ2-5, is GAGVSQSPSNKVTEKGKDVELRCDPISGHTALYWYRQSLGQGLEFLIYFQGNSAPDKSGLPSDRFSAERTGGSVSTLTIQRTQQEDSAVYLCASSKRTGGRETQYFGPGTRLLVL.